Described below is a single T cell receptor (beta chain) sequence and its context. The entry originates in a study of shared T cell receptors in the human thymus. Profiling relied on immunoSEQ multiplex PCR, and the TCRdb table lists in-frame clones only, not all of them. The top ten clones hold approximately 0.02% of a sample with roughly 410,000 clones, approximately 95% of them seen once. The CDR3 has 17 residues. From germline, CDR1 is SGHDN and CDR2 FVKESK. The V gene end was trimmed by 4 bases and the J gene end by 2 bases; junction bases not matched to a gene: 13. The source material was thymocytes. This TCR was sampled from a human donor. The V and J genes are TRBV14 and TRBJ2-7; 8 positions match TRBD1. CDR3 region: CASSLLRGRGRPYEQYF. For the CDR3, the DNA is TGTGCCAGCAGCCTTCTTCGGGGCAGGGGGCGCCCCTACGAGCAGTACTTC. Combining the CDR3 with reference TRBV14 and TRBJ2-7 gives the whole variable domain EAGVTQFPSHSVIEKGQTVTLRCDPISGHDNLYWYRRVMGKEIKFLLHFVKESKQDESGMPNNRFLAERTGGTYSTLKVQPAELEDSGVYFCASSLLRGRGRPYEQYFGPGTRLTVT.